This T cell receptor beta chain is drawn from a study of cytomegalovirus exposure and HLA in healthy donors. The J segment lost 0 bases and the V segment lost 5 bases, leaving 5 bases of the junction unmatched. In germline, CDR1 is SGHNT, CDR2 YENEEA. The CDR3 has 16 amino acids. On this clone itself: What it binds is unknown.

The table came from immunoSEQ multiplex PCR; TCRdb's copy has only in-frame clones and leaves some out. The sample has 150,000 to 200,000 clones; 86% are singletons. Notes on the study in general: In vitro confirmation showed a few CMV-associated chains to be CMV antigen specific.

The donors were in the 120-subject validation cohort; that cohort was separate from the approximately 700-subject first cohort. V usage is TRBV11-3 and J usage is TRBJ2-1; 9 positions agree with TRBD1. The sequenced sample consisted of PBMCs. The sequence derives from a young woman in good health and CMV-seronegative. The CDR3 bases are TGTGCCAGCAGCCCGGGGACAGGGAGCTCCTACAATGAGCAGTTCTTC. As protein: CASSPGTGSSYNEQFF.